These 6 T cell receptor beta chains came from one sample sequenced in a study of regulatory T cells in long-lasting Graves disease. The TCR beta library used iRepertoire HTBI primers with Arm-PCR amplification of CDR3. TCRdb independently ran MiXCR on the multiplex PCR reads; one entry per CDR3 protein. Seen here are over 400,000 distinct CDR3 sequences, 14% observed once, and the top ten hold roughly 15%. Time point denoted: newly diagnosed GD, antithyroid drugs for less than 3 months. After RNA was extracted from PBMCs, the TCR library was made from it. These data also formed part of another study, on T cells in Graves' hyperthyroidism and ophthalmopathy.

Specimen: peripheral blood mononuclear cells (PBMCs), collected at new diagnosis, from a patient treated with antithyroid drugs. The origin of the receptors is a woman in her forties or fifties with Graves disease.

This clonotype was seen more than once but under ten times. The chain couples TRBV29-1 to TRBJ1-4; D gene uncertain. CDR1 and CDR2 from the germline V gene are SQVTM and ANQGSEA. V dropped 4 bases and J dropped 0 bases, with 15 bases sitting between them. The CDR3 consists of 16 residues. The CDR3, as DNA: TGCAGCGTTGTTCTTAAGGCGGATACAACTAATGAAAAACTGTTTTTT. Amino acid sequence: CSVVLKADTTNEKLFF. Looking up the rest from reference TRBV29-1 and TRBJ1-4 gives the full variable domain: SAVISQKPSRDICQRGTSLTIQCQVDSQVTMMFWYRQQPGQSLTLIATANQGSEATYESGFVIDKFPISRPNLTFSTLTVSNMSPEDSSIYLCSVVLKADTTNEKLFFGSGTQLSVL.

This clonotype was observed at least ten times. The rearrangement uses TRBV7-8 and TRBJ2-5; no clear D gene. Germline loops: CDR1 SGHVS, CDR2 FQNEAQ. The V and J ends lost 1 base and 5 bases respectively, with 8 bases between them. CDR3 length: 13 amino acids. The chain's CDR3 is CASSLGFEETQYF. The CDR3 DNA reads as TGTGCCAGCAGCTTAGGGTTTGAGGAGACCCAGTACTTC.

At least ten counts were recorded for this clonotype. The J gene is TRBJ2-5, the V gene TRBV30; D unclear. Trimming took 4 bases from V and 2 from J, leaving 8 bases between them. The germline CDR1 and CDR2 sequences are GTSNPN and SVGIG (reference sequence). This CDR3 spans 12 amino acids. This chain's CDR3 is CAWNRRQETQYF. The CDR3 DNA is TGTGCCTGGAATAGGAGACAAGAGACCCAGTACTTC.

The rearrangement joins TRBV29-1 to TRBJ2-3; 11 positions match TRBD2. The V gene end was trimmed by 6 bases and the J gene end by 0 bases; junction bases not matched to a gene: 8. CDR1 and CDR2 (germline): SQVTM, ANQGSEA. The CDR3 spans 16 residues. In nucleotides, the CDR3 is TGCAGCGTGGCCCTGAGACTAGCGGGAAGCACAGATACGCAGTATTTT. It codes for CSVALRLAGSTDTQYF.

This clonotype was seen a handful of times. V is TRBV20-1 and J is TRBJ2-3; TRBD1 might be the D (5 bases). The V gene lost 3 bases and the J gene lost 0 bases, with 25 bases spanning the gap. The CDR3 length is 19 residues. In germline, CDR1 is DFQATT, CDR2 SNEGSKA (reference sequence). The CDR3 spells CSASGAQYTTGASTDTQYF. CDR3 bases: TGCAGTGCTAGTGGGGCACAGTACACTACAGGAGCCAGCACAGATACGCAGTATTTT.

In its sample, this clonotype was seen many times. The chain joins TRBV2 to TRBJ2-5; D perhaps matches TRBD2 (6 bases). Germline loops: CDR1 SNHLY, CDR2 FYNNEI. Trimming removed 4 bases at V and 5 bases at J, with 14 bases between. This CDR3 is built from 14 residues. CDR3 sequence (DNA): TGTGCCAGCAGTGTGGAAGCGGGTGGGGAGACCCAGTACTTC. Translating it yields CASSVEAGGETQYF.